The sequence of this TCR beta chain was determined in a study of CD8+CD57+ T cells in acquired aplastic anemia. The wider study: Sorted CD4+ and CD8+ cell DNA averaged roughly 3.2 ug.

This CDR3 spans 14 amino acids. The V and J ends lost 0 bases and 3 bases respectively, with 4 bases between them. Germline V CDR1 and CDR2: SGDLS, YYNGEE. For CDR3 and TCR beta VDJ profiling, genomic DNA was the template used. From the reads, TCRdb called clonotypes with MiXCR, one entry per CDR3 protein. The sample lists more than 150,000 distinct CDR3 sequences, approximately 44% occurring once. All patients picked for sequencing had shown, by flow cytometry, an expansion of CD8+CD57+ cells. There were no patients without severe acquired aplastic anemia. The rearrangement joins TRBV9 to TRBJ2-6; D not certain. The sample taken for sequencing was sorted CD4+, CD8+, or CD8+CD57+ T cells (not recorded which) from PBMCs. The source of this sequence is a human donor with aplastic anemia. The DNA of the CDR3 is TGTGCCAGCAGCGTAGAAATTGGGGCCAACGTCCTGACTTTC. Amino acid sequence: CASSVEIGANVLTF.